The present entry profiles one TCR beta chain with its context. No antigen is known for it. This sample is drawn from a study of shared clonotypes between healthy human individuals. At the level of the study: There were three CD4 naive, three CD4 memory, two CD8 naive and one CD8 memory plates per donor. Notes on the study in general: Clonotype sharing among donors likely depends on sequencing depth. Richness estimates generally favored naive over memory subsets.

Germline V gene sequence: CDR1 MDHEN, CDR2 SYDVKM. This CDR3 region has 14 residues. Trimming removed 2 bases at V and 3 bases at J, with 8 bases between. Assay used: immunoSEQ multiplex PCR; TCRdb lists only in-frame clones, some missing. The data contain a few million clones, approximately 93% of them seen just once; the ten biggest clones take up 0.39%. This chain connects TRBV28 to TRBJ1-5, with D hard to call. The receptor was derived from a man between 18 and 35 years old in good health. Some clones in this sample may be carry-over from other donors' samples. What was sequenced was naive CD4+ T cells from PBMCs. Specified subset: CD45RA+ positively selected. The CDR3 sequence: CASSLPTPNQPQHF. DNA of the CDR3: TGTGCCAGCAGTTTACCGACACCCAATCAGCCCCAGCATTTT.